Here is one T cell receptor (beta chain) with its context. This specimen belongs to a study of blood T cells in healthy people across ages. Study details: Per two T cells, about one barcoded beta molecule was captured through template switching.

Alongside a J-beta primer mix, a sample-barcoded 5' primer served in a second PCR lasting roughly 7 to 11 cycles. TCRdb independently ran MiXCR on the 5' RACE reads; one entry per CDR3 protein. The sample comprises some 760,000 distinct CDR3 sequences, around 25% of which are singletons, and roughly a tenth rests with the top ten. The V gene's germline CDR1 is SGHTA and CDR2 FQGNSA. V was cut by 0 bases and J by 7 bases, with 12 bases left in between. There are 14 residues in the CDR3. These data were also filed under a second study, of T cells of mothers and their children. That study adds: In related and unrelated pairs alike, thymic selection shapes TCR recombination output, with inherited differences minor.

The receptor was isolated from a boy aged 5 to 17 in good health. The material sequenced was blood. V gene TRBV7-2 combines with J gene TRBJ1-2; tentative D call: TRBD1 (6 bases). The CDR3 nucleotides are TGTGCCAGCAGCTTAGCTGGACAGTTAAGTGGCTACACCTTC. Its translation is CASSLAGQLSGYTF.